The entry below gives a single TCR beta chain sequence along with its context. This same CDR3 is encoded by further DNA sequences in the sample. The germline V gene has CDR1 SGHTA and CDR2 FQGNSA. Trimming took 5 bases from V and 7 from J; bases not matched to a gene: 7. There are 15 residues in the CDR3. Profiling relied on immunoSEQ multiplex PCR, and the TCRdb table lists in-frame clones only, not all of them. The sample has 2 million to 2.5 million clones; 90% to 97% are singletons. This record belongs to a study of shared clonotypes between healthy human individuals. Sequencing was done on a sample of naive CD4+ T cells sorted from blood. Subset reported: CD45RA+ positively selected. This clonotype originated in a man aged 18 to 30 in good health. The gene calls are TRBV7-2 and TRBJ2-1; 11 positions agree with TRBD2. For the CDR3, the DNA is TGTGCCAGCAGCCCAGGGACTAGCGGATCGAATGAGCAGTTCTTC. The encoded protein is CASSPGTSGSNEQFF.